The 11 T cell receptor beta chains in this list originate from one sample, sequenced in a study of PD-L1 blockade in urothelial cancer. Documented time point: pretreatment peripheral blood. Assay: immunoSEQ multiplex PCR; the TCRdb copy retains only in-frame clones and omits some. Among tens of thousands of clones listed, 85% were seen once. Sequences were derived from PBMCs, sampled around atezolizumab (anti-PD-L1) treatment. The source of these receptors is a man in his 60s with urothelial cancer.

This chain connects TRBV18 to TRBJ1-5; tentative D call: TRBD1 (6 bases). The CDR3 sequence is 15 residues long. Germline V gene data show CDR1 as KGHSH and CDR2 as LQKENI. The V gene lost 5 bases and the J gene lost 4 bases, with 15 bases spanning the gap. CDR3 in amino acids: CASSGPGQINQPQHF. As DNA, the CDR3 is TGTGCCAGCTCAGGACCGGGACAAATAAATCAGCCCCAGCATTTT. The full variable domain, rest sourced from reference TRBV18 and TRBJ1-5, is NAGVMQNPRHLVRRRGQEARLRCSPMKGHSHVYWYRQLPEEGLKFMVYLQKENIIDESGMPKERFSAEFPKEGPSILRIQQVVRGDSAAYFCASSGPGQINQPQHFGDGTRLSIL.

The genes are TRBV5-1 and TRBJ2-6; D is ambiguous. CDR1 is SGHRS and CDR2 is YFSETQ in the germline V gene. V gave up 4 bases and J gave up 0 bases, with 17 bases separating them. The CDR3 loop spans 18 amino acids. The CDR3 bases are TGCGCCAGCAGCGGCGCGGCCACTATCGACTCTGGGGCCAACGTCCTGACTTTC. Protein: CASSGAATIDSGANVLTF.

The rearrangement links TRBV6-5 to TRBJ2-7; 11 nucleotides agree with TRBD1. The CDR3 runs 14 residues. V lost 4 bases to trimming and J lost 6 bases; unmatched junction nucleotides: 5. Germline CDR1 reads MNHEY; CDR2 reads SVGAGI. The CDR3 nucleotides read TGTGCCAGCAGTTCCGGGACAGGGGGGCGCGAGCAGTACTTC. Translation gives CASSSGTGGREQYF.

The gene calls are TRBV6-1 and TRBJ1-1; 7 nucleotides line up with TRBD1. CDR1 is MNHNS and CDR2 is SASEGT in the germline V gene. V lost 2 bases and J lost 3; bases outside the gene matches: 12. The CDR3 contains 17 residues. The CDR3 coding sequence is TGTGCCAGCAGTGAACGGGCAGGGGGTTGGCGGGACACTGAAGCTTTCTTT. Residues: CASSERAGGWRDTEAFF.

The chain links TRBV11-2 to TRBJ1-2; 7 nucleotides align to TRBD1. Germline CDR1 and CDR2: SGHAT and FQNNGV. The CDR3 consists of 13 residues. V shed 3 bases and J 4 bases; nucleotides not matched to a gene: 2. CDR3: CASSFGTVYGYTF. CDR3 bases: TGTGCCAGCAGCTTCGGGACAGTCTATGGCTACACCTTC.

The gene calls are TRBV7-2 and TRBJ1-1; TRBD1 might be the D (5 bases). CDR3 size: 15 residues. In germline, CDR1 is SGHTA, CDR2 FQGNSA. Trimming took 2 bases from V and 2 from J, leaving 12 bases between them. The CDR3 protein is CASSLLGGRNTEAFF. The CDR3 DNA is TGTGCCAGCAGCTTATTGGGGGGTCGTAACACTGAAGCTTTCTTT.

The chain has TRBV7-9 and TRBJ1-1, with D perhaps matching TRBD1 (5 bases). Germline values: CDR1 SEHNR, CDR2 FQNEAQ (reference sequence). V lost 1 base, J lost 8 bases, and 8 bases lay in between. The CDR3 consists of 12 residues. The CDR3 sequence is CASSLGGAEAFF. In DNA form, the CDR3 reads TGTGCCAGCAGCTTAGGTGGGGCAGAAGCTTTCTTT.

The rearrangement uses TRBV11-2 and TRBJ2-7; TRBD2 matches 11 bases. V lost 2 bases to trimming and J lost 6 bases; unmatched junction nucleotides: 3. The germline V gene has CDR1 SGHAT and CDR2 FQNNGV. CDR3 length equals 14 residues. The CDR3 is CASSLTSGSGEQYF. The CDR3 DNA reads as TGTGCCAGCAGCTTAACTAGCGGGAGTGGCGAGCAGTACTTC.

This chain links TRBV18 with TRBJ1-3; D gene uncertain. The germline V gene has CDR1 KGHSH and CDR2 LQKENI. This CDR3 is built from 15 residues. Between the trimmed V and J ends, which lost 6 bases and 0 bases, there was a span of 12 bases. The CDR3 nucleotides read TGTGCCAGCTCCCCCGTTGAGAACTCTGGAAACACCATATATTTT. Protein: CASSPVENSGNTIYF.

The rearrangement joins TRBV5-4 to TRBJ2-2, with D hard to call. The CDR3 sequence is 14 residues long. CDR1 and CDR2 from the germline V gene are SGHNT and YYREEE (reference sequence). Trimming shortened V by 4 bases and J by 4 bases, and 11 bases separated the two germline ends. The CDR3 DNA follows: TGTGCCAGCAGCCTAAGCGCCCTCACCGGGGAGCTGTTTTTT. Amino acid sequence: CASSLSALTGELFF.

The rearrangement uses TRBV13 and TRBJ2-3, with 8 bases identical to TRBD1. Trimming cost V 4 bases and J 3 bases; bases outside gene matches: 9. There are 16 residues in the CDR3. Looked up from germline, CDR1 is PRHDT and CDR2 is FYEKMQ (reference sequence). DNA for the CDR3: TGTGCCAGCAGCTCCCGGGACAGGCTACTAACAGATACGCAGTATTTT. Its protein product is CASSSRDRLLTDTQYF.